This TCR beta chain was observed in a study of radiotherapy plus CTLA-4 blockade in lung cancer. Background on the study: Among patients, around 19% showed objective responses, and approximately 31% had disease control.

Only in-frame clones appear in the TCRdb table, and some are missing; sequencing was by immunoSEQ multiplex PCR. The profile shows more than 90,000 clones, around 88% of them singletons. Those patients who had chemo-refractory metastatic non-small-cell lung cancer were given focal radiation along with CTLA-4 blockade through ipilimumab. The TCR sequence derives from a human donor with non-small cell lung cancer that progressed on radiotherapy plus ipilimumab. This sample comprised peripheral blood, obtained from a patient treated with radiotherapy plus ipilimumab.

The CDR3 nucleotides are TGTGCCAGCCAGCATGAAAAAGAGACCCAGTACTTC. Its translation: CASQHEKETQYF. The V and J genes are TRBV2 and TRBJ2-5, with D hard to call. V dropped 8 bases and J dropped 3 bases, with 10 bases sitting between them. Per germline, CDR1 SNHLY and CDR2 FYNNEI. The CDR3 is made up of 12 amino acids.